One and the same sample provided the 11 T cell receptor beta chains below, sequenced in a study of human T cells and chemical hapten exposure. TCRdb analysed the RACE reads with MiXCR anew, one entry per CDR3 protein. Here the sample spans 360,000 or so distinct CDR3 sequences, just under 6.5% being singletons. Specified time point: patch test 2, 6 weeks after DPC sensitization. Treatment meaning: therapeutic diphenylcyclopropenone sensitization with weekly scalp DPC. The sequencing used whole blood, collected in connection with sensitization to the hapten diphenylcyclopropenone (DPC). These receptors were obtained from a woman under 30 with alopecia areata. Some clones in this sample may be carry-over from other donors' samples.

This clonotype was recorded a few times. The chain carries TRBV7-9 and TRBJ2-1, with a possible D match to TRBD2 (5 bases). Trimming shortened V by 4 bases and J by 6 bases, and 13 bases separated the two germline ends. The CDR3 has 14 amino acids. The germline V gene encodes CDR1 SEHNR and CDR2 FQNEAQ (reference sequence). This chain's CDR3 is CASSSASLSNEQFF. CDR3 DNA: TGTGCCAGCAGCTCCGCTAGCTTGAGCAATGAGCAGTTCTTC.

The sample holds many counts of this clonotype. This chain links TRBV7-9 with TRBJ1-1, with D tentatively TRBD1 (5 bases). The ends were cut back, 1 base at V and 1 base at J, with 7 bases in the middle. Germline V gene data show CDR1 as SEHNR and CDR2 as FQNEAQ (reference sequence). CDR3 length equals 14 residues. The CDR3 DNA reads TGTGCCAGCAGCTTAGAGGGGCCGAACACTGAAGCTTTCTTT. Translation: CASSLEGPNTEAFF.

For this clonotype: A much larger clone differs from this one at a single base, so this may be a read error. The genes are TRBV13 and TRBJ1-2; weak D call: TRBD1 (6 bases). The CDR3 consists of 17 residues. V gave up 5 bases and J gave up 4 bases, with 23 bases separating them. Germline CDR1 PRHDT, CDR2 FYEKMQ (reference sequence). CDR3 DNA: TGTGCCAGCAGCCTGCGTTTCTGGGGGGCGCTGGCCTATGGCTACACCTTC. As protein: CASSLRFWGALAYGYTF.

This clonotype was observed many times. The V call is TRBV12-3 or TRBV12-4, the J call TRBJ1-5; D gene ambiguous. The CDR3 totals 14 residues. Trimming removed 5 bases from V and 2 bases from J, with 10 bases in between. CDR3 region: CASSRTDGNQPQHF. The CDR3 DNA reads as TGTGCCAGCAGTCGGACTGACGGCAATCAGCCCCAGCATTTT.

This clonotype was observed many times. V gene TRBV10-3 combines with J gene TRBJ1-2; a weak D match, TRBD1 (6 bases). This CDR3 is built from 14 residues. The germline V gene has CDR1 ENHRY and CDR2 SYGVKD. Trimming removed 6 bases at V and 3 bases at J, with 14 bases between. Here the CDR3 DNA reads TGTGCCATCAGAACAGGGCCAGAGGACTATGGCTACACCTTC. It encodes CAIRTGPEDYGYTF.

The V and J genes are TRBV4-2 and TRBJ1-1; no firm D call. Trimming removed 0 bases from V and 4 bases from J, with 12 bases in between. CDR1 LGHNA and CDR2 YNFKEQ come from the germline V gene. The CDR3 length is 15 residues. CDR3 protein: CASSQETQVATEAFF. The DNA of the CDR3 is TGTGCCAGCAGCCAAGAAACCCAGGTGGCCACTGAAGCTTTCTTT.

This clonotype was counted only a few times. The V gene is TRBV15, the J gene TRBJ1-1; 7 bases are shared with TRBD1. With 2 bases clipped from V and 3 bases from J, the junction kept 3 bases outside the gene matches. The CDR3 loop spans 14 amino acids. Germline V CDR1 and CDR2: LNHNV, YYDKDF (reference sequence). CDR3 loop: CATSRRGLDTEAFF. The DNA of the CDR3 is TGTGCCACCAGCAGAAGGGGGCTAGACACTGAAGCTTTCTTT.

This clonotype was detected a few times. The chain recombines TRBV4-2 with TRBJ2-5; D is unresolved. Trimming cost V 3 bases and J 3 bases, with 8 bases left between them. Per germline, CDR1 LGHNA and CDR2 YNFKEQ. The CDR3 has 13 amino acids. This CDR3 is CASSHLREETQYF. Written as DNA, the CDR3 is TGTGCCAGCAGCCACCTCAGAGAAGAGACCCAGTACTTC.

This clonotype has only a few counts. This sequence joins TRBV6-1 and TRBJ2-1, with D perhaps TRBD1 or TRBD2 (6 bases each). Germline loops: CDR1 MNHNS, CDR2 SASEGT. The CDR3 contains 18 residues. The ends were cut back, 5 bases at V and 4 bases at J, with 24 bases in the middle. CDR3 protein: CASSRNPTGSGQYNEQFF. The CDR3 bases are TGTGCCAGCAGTCGCAACCCGACTGGTAGCGGACAGTACAATGAGCAGTTCTTC.

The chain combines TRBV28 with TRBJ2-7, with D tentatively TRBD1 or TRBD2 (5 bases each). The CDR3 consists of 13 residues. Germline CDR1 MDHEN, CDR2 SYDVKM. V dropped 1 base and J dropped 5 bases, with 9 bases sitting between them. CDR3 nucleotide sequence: TGTGCCAGCAGTTTATTGGGGGTCCACGAGCAGTACTTC. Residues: CASSLLGVHEQYF. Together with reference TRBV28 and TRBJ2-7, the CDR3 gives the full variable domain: DVKVTQSSRYLVKRTGEKVFLECVQDMDHENMFWYRQDPGLGLRLIYFSYDVKMKEKGDIPEGYSVSREKKERFSLILESASTNQTSMYLCASSLLGVHEQYFGPGTRLTVT.

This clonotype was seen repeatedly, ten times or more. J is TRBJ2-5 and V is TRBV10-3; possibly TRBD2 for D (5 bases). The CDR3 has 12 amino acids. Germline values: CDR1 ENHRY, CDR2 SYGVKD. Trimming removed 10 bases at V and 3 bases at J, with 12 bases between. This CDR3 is CASGGGKETQYF. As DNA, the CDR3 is TGTGCCAGCGGCGGAGGAAAAGAGACCCAGTACTTC.